This T cell receptor (beta chain) stems from a study of blood T cell repertoires in COVID-19. For the study at large: There were acute and convalescent COVID-19 samples, and they came from the United States, Italy and Spain. In each case, the material was cDNA or gDNA derived from T cells, B-cell-depleted T cells, or PBMCs.

Trimming stripped 2 bases from V and 4 bases from J, with 11 bases between. CDR3 length: 14 residues. CDR1 and CDR2 from the germline V gene are SGHTA and FQGTGA. Authors' methods: Counts of nucleated cells, estimated from reference gene primer amplification, were obtained. TCRdb keeps only in-frame clones here, not all; method: immunoSEQ multiplex PCR. That table is the source of V, J and clone size, and D and trimming were worked out from the DNA. Among about 120,000 clones listed, over 80% were seen once. Source material: peripheral blood. This clonotype originated in a man aged 55 to 70 with acute or convalescent COVID-19. The chain recombines TRBV7-3 with TRBJ1-1; D not resolved. CDR3 amino acids: CASSLRGYLTEAFF. CDR3 in DNA: TGTGCCAGCAGCTTACGAGGATACCTCACTGAAGCTTTCTTT. Full variable domain (missing parts from reference TRBV7-3 and TRBJ1-1): GAGVSQTPSNKVTEKGKYVELRCDPISGHTALYWYRQSLGQGPEFLIYFQGTGAADDSGLPNDRFFAVRPEGSVSTLKIQRTERGDSAVYLCASSLRGYLTEAFFGQGTRLTVV.